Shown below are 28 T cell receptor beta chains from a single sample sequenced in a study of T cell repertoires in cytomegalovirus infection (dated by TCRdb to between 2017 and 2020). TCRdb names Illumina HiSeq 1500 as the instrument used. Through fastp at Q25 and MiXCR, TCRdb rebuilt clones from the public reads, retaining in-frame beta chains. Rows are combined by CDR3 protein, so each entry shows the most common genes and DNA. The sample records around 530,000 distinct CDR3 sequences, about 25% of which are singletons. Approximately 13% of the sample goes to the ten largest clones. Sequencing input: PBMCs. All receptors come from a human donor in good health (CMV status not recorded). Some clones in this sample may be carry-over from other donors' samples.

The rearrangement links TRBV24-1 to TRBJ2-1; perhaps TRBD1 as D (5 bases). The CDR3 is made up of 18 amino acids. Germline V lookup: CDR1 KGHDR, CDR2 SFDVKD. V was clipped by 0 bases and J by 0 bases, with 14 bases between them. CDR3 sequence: CATSDLHLGAGSYNEQFF. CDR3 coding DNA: TGTGCCACCAGTGATTTGCACCTAGGGGCTGGCTCCTACAATGAGCAGTTCTTC.

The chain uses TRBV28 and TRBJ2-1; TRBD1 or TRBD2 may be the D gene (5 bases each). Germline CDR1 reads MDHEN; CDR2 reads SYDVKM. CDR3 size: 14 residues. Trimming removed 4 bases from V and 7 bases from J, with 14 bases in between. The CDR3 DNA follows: TGTGCCAGCAGTTCCCTCGGAGAGGGGAATGAGCAGTTCTTC. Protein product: CASSSLGEGNEQFF. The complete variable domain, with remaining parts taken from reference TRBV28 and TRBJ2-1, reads DVKVTQSSRYLVKRTGEKVFLECVQDMDHENMFWYRQDPGLGLRLIYFSYDVKMKEKGDIPEGYSVSREKKERFSLILESASTNQTSMYLCASSSLGEGNEQFFGPGTRLTVL.

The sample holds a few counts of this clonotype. CDR3: CASSDGLAENYEQYF. CDR3 nucleotides: TGTGCCAGCAGTGACGGACTAGCGGAAAATTACGAGCAGTACTTC. The rearrangement joins TRBV27 to TRBJ2-7; 10 nucleotides line up with TRBD2. Looked up from germline, CDR1 is MNHEY and CDR2 is SMNVEV (reference sequence). Trimming removed 5 bases from V and 4 bases from J; junction bases left unmatched: 8. This CDR3 contains 15 residues.

This chain's CDR3 is CSVGGKEFGAFF. The DNA for the CDR3 is TGCAGCGTTGGGGGTAAGGAGTTCGGAGCTTTCTTT. This rearrangement joins TRBV29-1 to TRBJ1-1; D not resolved. Trimming shortened V by 4 bases and J by 10 bases, and 16 bases separated the two germline ends. There are 12 residues in the CDR3. Germline V lookup: CDR1 SQVTM, CDR2 ANQGSEA.

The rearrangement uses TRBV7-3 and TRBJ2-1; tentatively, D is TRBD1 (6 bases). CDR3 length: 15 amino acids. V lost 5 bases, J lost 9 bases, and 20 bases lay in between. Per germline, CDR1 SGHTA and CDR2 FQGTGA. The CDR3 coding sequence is TGTGCCAGCAGCCCCCCGAACAGGGTTATTGGTGAGCAGTTCTTC. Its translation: CASSPPNRVIGEQFF.

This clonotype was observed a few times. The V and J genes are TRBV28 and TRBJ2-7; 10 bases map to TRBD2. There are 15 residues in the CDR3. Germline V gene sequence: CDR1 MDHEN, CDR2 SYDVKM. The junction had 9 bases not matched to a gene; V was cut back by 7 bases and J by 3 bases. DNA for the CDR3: TGTGCCAGCAAGAAACCCGGGACTAGCGTCTACGAGCAGTACGTC. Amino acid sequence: CASKKPGTSVYEQYV.

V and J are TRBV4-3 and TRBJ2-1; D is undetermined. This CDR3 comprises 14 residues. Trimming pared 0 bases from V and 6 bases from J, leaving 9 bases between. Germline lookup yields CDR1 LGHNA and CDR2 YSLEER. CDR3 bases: TGCGCCAGCAGCCAAGAATTATCGGGCAATGAGCAGTTCTTC. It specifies CASSQELSGNEQFF.

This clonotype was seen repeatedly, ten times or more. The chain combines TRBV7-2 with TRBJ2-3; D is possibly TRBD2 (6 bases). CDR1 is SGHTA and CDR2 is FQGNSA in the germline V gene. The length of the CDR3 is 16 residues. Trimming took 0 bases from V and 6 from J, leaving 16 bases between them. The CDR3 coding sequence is TGTGCCAGCAGCTTAGCGCCGGGAGTGAACGTTGATACGCAGTATTTT. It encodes CASSLAPGVNVDTQYF. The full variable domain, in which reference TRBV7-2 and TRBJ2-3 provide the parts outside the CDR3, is GAGVSQSPSNKVTEKGKDVELRCDPISGHTALYWYRQSLGQGLEFLIYFQGNSAPDKSGLPSDRFSAERTGGSVSTLTIQRTQQEDSAVYLCASSLAPGVNVDTQYFGPGTRLTVL.

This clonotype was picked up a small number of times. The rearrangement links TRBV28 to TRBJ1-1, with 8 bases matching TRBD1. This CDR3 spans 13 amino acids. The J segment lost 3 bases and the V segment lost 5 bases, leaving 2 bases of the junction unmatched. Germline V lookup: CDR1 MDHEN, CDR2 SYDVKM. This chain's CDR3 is CASSTTGDTEAFF. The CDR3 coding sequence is TGTGCCAGCAGTACGACAGGGGACACTGAAGCTTTCTTT.

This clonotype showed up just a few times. The DNA of the CDR3 is TGTGCCAGTAGTATTGACTGGGTTGGCAATCAGCCCCAGCATTTT. Residues: CASSIDWVGNQPQHF. This chain joins TRBV19 and TRBJ1-5; D ambiguous. The CDR3 covers 15 residues. The V and J ends lost 3 bases and 2 bases respectively, with 11 bases between them. Germline loops: CDR1 LNHDA, CDR2 SQIVND (reference sequence).

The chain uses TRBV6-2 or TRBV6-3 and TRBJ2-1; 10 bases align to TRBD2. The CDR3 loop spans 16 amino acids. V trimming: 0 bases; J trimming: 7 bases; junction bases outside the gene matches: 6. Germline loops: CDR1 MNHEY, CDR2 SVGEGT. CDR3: CASSYSGTSDLNEQFF. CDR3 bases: TGTGCCAGCAGTTACTCGGGGACTAGCGATCTAAATGAGCAGTTCTTC.

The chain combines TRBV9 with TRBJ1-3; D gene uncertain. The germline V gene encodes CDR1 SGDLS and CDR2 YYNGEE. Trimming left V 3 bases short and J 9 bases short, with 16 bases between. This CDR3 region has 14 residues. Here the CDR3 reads CASSGVRSSGTIYF. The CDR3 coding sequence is TGTGCCAGCAGCGGCGTCCGGAGCTCGGGCACCATATATTTT.

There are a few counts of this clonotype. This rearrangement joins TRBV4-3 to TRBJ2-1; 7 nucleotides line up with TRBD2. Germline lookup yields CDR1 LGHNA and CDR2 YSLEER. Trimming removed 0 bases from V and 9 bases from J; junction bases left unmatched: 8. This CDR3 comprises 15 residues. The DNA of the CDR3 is TGCGCCAGCAGCCAAGATCGACTAGCAATGGTTGAGCAGTTCTTC. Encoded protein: CASSQDRLAMVEQFF.

The CDR3: CASSYGTGLDNEQFF. CDR3 DNA: TGTGCCAGCAGTTACGGGACAGGGTTGGACAATGAGCAGTTCTTC. This chain links TRBV6-2 or TRBV6-3 with TRBJ2-1; 9 nucleotides align to TRBD1. Losses at the gene ends were 2 bases for V and 5 bases for J; bases not matched to a gene: 4. Germline loops: CDR1 MNHEY, CDR2 SVGEGT. There are 15 residues in the CDR3.

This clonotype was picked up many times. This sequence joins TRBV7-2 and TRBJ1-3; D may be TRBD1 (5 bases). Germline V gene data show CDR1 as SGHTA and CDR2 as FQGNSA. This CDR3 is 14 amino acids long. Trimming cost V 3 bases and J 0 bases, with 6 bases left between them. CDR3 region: CASSFGASGNTIYF. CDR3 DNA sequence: TGTGCCAGCAGCTTCGGGGCCTCTGGAAACACCATATATTTT.

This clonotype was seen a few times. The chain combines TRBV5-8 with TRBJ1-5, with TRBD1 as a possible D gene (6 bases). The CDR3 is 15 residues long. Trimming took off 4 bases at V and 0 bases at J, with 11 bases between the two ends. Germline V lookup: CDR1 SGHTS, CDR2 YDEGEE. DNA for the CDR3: TGTGCCAGCAGCCCTGGGGGCTATAGCAATCAGCCCCAGCATTTT. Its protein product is CASSPGGYSNQPQHF.

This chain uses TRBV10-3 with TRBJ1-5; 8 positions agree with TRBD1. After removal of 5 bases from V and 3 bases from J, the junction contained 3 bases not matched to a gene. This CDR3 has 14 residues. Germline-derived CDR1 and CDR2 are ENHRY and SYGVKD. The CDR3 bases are TGTGCCATCAGTTTGGACAGGGACAATCAGCCCCAGCATTTT. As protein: CAISLDRDNQPQHF.

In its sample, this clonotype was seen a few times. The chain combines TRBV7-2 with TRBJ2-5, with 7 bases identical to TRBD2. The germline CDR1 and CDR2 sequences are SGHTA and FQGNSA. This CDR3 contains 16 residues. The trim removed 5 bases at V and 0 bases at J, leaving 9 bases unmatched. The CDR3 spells CASSHQRGLYQETQYF. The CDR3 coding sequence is TGTGCCAGCAGCCACCAGCGGGGATTGTACCAAGAGACCCAGTACTTC.

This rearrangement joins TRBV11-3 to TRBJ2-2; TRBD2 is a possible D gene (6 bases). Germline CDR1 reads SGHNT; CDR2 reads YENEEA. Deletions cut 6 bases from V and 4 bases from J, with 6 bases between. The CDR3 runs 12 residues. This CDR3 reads CASRGGTGELFF. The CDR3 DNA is TGTGCCAGCAGGGGGGGCACCGGGGAGCTGTTTTTT.

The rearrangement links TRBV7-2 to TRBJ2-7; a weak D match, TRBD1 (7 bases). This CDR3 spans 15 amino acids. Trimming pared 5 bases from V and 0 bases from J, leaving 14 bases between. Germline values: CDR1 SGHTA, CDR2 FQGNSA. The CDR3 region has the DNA TGTGCCAGCAGCCCCAGGGGGGACAGCTCCTACGAGCAGTACGTC. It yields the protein CASSPRGDSSYEQYV.

The CDR3 nucleotides are TGTGCCACCAGTGATTCCCGGGGAGGAGATACGCAGTATTTT. Its translation is CATSDSRGGDTQYF. The V gene is TRBV24-1, the J gene TRBJ2-3, with a tentative D call TRBD2 (6 bases). This CDR3 comprises 14 residues. Germline CDR1 KGHDR, CDR2 SFDVKD. Trimming shortened V by 2 bases and J by 5 bases, and 10 bases separated the two germline ends.

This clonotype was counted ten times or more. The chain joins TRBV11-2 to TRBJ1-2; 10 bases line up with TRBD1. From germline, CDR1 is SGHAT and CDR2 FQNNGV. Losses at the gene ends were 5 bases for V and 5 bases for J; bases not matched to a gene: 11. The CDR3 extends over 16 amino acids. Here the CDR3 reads CASSDPGTGDGYGYTF. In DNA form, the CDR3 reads TGTGCCAGCAGCGATCCCGGGACAGGGGATGGATATGGCTACACCTTC.

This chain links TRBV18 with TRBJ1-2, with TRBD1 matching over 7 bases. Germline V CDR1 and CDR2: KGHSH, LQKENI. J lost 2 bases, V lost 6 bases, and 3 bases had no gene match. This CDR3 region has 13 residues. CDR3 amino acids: CASSTGYNYGYTF. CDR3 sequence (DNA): TGTGCCAGCTCGACAGGGTACAACTATGGCTACACCTTC.

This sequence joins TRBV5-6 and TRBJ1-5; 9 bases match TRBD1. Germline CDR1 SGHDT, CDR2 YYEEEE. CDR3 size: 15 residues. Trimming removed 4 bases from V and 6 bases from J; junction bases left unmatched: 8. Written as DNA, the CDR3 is TGTGCCAGCAGCACCGGGACAGGGTATGGTCAGCCCCAGCATTTT. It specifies CASSTGTGYGQPQHF.

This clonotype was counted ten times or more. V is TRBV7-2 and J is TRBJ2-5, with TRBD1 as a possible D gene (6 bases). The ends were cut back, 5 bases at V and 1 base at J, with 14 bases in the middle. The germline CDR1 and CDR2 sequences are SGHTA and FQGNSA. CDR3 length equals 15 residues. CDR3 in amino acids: CASSRPGTLQETQYF. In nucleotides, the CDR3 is TGTGCCAGCAGCCGCCCCGGGACACTCCAAGAGACCCAGTACTTC.

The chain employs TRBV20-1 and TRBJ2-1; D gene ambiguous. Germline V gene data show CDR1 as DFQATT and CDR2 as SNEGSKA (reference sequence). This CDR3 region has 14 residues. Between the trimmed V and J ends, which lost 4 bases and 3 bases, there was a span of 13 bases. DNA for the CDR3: TGCAGTGCTATAGTTGGAGCTCACTACAATGAGCAGTTCTTC. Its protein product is CSAIVGAHYNEQFF.

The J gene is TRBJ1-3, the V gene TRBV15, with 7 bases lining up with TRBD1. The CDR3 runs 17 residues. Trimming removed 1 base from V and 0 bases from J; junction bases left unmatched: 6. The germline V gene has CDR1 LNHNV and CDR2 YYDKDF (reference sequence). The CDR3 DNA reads TGTGCCACCAGCAGAGGGGACAGATTCGCCTCTGGAAACACCATATATTTT. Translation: CATSRGDRFASGNTIYF.

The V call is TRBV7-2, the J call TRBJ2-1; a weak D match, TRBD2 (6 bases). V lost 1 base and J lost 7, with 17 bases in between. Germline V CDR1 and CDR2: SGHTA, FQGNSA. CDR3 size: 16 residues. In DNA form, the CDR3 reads TGTGCCAGCAGCTTAGTGGACTACCGTCTTGGAAATGAGCAGTTCTTC. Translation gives CASSLVDYRLGNEQFF.